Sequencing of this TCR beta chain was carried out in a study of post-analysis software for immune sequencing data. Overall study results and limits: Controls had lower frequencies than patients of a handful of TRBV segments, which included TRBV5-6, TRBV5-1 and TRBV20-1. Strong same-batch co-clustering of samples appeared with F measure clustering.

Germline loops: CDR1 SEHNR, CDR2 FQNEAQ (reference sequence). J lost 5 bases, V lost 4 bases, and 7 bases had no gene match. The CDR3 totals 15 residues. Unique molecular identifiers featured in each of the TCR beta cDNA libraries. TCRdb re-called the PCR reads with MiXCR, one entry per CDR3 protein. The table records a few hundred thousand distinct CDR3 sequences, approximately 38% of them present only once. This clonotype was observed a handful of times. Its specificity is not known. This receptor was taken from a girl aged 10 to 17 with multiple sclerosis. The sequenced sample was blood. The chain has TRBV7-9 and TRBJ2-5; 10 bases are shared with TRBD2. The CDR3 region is CASSSAGGPRETQYF. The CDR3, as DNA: TGTGCCAGCAGCTCAGCGGGGGGGCCGCGGGAGACCCAGTACTTC. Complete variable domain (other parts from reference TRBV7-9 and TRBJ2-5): DTGVSQNPRHKITKRGQNVTFRCDPISEHNRLYWYRQTLGQGPEFLTYFQNEAQLEKSRLLSDRFSAERPKGSFSTLEIQRTEQGDSAMYLCASSSAGGPRETQYFGPGTRLLVL.